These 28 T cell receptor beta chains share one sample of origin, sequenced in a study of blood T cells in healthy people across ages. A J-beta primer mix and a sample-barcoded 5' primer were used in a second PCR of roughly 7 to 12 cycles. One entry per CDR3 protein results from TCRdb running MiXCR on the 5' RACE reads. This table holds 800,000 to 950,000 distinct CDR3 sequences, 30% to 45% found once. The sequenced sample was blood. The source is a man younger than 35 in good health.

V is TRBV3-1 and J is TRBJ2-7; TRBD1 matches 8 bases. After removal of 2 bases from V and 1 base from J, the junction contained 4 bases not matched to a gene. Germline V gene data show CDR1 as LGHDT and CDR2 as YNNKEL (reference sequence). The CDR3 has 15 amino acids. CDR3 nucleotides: TGTGCCAGCAGCCAAACGGACAGGGAGTCCTACGAGCAGTACTTC. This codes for CASSQTDRESYEQYF.

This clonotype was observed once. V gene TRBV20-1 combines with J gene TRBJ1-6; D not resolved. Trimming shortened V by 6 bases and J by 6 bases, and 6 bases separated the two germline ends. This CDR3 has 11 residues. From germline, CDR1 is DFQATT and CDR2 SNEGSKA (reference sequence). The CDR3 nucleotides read TGCAGTGCAGGTCTTAATTCACCCCTCCACTTT. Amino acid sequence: CSAGLNSPLHF.

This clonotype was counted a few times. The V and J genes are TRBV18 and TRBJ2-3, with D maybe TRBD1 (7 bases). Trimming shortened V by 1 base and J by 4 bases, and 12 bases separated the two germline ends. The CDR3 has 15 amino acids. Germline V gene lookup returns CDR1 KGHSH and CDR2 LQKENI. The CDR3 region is CASSPRDREADTQYF. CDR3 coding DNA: TGTGCCAGCTCACCACGTGACAGGGAGGCAGATACGCAGTATTTT.

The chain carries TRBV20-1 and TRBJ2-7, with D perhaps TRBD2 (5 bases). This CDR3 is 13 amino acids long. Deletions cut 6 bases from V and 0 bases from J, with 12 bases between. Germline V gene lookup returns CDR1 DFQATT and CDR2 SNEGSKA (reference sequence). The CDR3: CSAWTGSSYEQYF. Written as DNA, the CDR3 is TGCAGTGCCTGGACGGGGAGCTCCTACGAGCAGTACTTC.

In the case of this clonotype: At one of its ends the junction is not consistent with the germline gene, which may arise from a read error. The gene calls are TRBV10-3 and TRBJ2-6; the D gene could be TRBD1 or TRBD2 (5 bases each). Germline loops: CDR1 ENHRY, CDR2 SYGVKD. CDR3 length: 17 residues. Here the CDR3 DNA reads TGTGCCATCAGTGAGTCGGGGGTGTCCTCTGGGACCAACGTCCTGACTTTC. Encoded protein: CAISESGVSSGTNVLTF.

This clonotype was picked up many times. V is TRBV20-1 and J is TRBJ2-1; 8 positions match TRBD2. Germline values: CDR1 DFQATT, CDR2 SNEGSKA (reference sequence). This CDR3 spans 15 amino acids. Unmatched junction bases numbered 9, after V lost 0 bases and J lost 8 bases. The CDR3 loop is CSARDLRGGVDEQFF. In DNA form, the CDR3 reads TGCAGTGCTAGAGATCTCCGGGGGGGCGTGGATGAGCAGTTCTTC.

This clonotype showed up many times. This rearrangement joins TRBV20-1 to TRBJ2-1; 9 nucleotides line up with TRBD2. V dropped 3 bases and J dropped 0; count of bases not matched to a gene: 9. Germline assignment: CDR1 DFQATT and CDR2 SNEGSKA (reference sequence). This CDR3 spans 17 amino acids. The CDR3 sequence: CSASGTSTSYSYNEQFF. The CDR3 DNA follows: TGCAGTGCTAGTGGGACTAGCACCTCATACTCCTACAATGAGCAGTTCTTC.

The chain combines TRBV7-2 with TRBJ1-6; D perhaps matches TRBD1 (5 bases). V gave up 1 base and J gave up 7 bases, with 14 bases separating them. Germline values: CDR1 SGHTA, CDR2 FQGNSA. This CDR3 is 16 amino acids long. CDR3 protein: CASSLEPGRENSPLHF. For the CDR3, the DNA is TGTGCCAGCAGCTTAGAGCCAGGGAGGGAGAATTCACCCCTCCACTTT.

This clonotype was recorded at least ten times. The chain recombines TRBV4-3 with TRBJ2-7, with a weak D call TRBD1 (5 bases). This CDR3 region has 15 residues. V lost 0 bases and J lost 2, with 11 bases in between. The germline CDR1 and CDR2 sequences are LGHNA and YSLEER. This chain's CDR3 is CASSQDADTAYEQYF. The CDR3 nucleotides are TGCGCCAGCAGCCAAGATGCGGACACTGCCTACGAGCAGTACTTC.

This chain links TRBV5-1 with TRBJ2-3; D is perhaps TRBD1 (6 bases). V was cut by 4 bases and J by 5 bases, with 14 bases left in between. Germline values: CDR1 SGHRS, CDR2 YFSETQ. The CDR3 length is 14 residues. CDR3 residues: CASSQQGAEDTQYF. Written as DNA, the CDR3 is TGCGCCAGCAGCCAACAGGGTGCGGAAGATACGCAGTATTTT.

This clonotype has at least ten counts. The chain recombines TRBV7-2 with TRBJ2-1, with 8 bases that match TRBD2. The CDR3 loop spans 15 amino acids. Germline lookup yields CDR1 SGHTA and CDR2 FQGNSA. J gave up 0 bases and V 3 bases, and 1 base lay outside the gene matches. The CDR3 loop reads CASSFSGASYNEQFF. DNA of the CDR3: TGTGCCAGCAGCTTTAGCGGGGCCTCCTACAATGAGCAGTTCTTC.

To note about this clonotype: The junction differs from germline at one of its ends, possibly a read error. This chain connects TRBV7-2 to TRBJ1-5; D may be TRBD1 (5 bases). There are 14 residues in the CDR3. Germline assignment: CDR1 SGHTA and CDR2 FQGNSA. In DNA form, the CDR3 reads TGTGCCAACAGCTACGACAGTGTCAATCAGCCCCAGCATTTT. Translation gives CANSYDSVNQPQHF.

CDR3 residues: CASSQDLEGMVTEAFF. The CDR3 nucleotides read TGTGCCAGCAGCCAAGATCTTGAGGGGATGGTAACTGAAGCTTTCTTT. The rearrangement joins TRBV4-2 to TRBJ1-1; possible D gene TRBD1, 5 bases. CDR1 LGHNA and CDR2 YNFKEQ come from the germline V gene. The V end lost 0 bases, the J end lost 5 bases, and 16 bases lay between the germline ends. The CDR3 is 16 amino acids.

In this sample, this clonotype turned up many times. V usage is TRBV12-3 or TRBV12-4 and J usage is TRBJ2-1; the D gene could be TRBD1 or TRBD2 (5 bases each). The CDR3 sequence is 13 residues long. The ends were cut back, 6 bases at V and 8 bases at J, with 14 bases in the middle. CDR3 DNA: TGTGCCAGCAGACCGGGACGCGGAGATGAGCAGTTCTTC. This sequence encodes CASRPGRGDEQFF.

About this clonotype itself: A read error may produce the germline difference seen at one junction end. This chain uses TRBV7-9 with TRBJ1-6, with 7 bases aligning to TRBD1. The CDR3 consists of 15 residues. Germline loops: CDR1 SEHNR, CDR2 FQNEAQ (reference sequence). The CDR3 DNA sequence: TGTGCCAGCAGCCGCGTGACAGGGATTGATTCACCCCTCCATTTT. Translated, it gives CASSRVTGIDSPLHF. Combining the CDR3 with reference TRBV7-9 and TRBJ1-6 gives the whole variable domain DTGVSQNPRHKITKRGQNVTFRCDPISEHNRLYWYRQTLGQGPEFLTYFQNEAQLEKSRLLSDRFSAERPKGSFSTLEIQRTEQGDSAMYLCASSRVTGIDSPLHFGNGTRLTVT.

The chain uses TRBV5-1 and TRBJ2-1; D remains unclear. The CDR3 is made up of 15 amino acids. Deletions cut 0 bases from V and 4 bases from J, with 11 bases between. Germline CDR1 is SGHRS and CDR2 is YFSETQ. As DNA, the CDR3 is TGCGCCAGCAGCTTGGCCGTCCTGAGTTACAATGAGCAGTTCTTC. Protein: CASSLAVLSYNEQFF.

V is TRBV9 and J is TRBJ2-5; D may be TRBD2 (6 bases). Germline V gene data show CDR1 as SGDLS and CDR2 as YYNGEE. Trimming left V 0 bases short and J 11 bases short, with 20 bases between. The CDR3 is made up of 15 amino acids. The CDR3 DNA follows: TGTGCCAGCAGCGTAGGCGGGGCGACCTACAATGAGCAGTACTTC. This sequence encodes CASSVGGATYNEQYF.

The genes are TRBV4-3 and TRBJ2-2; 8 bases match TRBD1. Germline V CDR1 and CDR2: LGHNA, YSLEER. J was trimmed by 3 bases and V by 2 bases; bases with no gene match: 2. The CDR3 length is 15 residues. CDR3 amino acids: CASSQWTGHTGELFF. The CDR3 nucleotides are TGCGCCAGCAGCCAATGGACAGGGCACACCGGGGAGCTGTTTTTT.

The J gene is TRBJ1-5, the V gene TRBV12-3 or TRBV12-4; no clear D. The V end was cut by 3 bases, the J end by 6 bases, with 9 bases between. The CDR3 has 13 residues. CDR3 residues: CASSLIGSQPQHF. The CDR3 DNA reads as TGTGCCAGCAGTTTGATCGGGTCTCAGCCCCAGCATTTT.

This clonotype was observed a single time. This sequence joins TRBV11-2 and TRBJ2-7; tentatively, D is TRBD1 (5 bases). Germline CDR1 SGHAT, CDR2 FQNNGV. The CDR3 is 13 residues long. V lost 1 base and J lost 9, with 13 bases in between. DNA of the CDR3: TGTGCCAGCAGCTTAGCGGTGCAGGGCGTGCAGTACTTC. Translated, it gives CASSLAVQGVQYF.

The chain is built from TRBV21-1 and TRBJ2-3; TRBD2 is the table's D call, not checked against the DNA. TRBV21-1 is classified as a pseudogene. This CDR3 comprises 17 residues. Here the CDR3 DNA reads TGTGCCAGCTCGACTAGCGGGATAATTGGTCCCACAGATACGCAGTATTTT. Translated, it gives CASSTSGIIGPTDTQYF.

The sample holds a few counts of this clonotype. CDR3: CAISEIGLEGPSPKLFF. CDR3 DNA sequence: TGTGCCATCAGTGAGATAGGGCTCGAGGGTCCCAGCCCAAAACTGTTTTTT. J is TRBJ1-4 and V is TRBV10-3; unclear D gene. The germline CDR1 and CDR2 sequences are ENHRY and SYGVKD. This CDR3 is built from 17 residues. Trimming left V 2 bases short and J 10 bases short, with 23 bases between.

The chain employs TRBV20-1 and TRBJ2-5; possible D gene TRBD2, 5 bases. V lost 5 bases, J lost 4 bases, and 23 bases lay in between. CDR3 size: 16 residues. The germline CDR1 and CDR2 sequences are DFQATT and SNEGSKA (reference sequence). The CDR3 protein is CSAPIPGLAGGETQYF. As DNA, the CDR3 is TGCAGTGCTCCAATTCCTGGGCTAGCTGGTGGAGAGACCCAGTACTTC.

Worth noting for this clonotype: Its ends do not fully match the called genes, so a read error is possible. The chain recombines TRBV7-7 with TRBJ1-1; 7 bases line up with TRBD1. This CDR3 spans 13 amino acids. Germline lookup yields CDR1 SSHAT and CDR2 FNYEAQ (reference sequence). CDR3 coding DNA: TGTGCTAGCAGCTCAGGGGGAATTGCTGAAGCTTTCTTT. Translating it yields CASSSGGIAEAFF.

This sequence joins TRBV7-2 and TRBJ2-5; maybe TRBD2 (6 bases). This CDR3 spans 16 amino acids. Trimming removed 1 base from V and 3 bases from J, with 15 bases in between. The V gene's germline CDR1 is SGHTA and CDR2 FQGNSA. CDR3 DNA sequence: TGTGCCAGCAGCTTAGGAGCAGCGGGCTTAAAAGAGACCCAGTACTTC. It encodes CASSLGAAGLKETQYF. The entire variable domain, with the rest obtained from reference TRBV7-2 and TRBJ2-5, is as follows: GAGVSQSPSNKVTEKGKDVELRCDPISGHTALYWYRQSLGQGLEFLIYFQGNSAPDKSGLPSDRFSAERTGGSVSTLTIQRTQQEDSAVYLCASSLGAAGLKETQYFGPGTRLLVL.

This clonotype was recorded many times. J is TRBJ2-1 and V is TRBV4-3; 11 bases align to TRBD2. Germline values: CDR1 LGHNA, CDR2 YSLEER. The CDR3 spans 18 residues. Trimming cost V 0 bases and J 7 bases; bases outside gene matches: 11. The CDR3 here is CASSQEGAPTSGANEQFF. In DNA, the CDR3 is TGCGCCAGCAGCCAAGAAGGGGCCCCGACTAGCGGGGCAAATGAGCAGTTCTTC.

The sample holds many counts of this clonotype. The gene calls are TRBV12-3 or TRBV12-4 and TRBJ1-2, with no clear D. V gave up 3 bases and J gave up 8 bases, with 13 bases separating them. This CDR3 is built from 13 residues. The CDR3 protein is CASSFGRNRGYTF. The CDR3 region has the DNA TGTGCCAGCAGTTTTGGCAGAAACCGGGGCTACACCTTC.

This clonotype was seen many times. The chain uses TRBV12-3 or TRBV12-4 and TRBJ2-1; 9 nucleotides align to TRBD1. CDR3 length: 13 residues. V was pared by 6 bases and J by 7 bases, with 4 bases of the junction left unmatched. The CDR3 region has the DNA TGTGCCAGCAGAGACGACAGGGGGAATGAGCAGTTCTTC. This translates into CASRDDRGNEQFF.